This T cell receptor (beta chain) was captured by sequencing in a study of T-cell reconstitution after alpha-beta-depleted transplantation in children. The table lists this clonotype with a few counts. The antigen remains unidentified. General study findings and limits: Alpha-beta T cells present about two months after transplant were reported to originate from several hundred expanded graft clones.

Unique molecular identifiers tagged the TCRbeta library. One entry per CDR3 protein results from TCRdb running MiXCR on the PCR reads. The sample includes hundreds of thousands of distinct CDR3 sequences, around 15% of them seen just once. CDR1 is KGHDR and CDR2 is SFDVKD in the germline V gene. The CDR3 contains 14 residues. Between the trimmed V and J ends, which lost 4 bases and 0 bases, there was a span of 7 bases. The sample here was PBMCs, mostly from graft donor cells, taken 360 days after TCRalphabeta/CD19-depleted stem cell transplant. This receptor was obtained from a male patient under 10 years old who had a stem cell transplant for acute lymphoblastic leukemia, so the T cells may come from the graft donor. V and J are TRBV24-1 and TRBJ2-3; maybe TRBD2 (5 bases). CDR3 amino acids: CATSDRLSTDTQYF. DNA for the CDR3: TGTGCCACCAGTGACAGACTAAGCACAGATACGCAGTATTTT.